The 30 T cell receptor beta chains below were found in one sample sequenced in a study of cytomegalovirus exposure and HLA in healthy donors. The study ran its PCR with 60 Vbeta and 13 Jbeta primers. Profiling relied on immunoSEQ multiplex PCR, and the TCRdb table lists in-frame clones only, not all of them. The sample contains about 110,000 clones, around four fifths of which appear only once. The sequencing input was PBMCs. These receptors came from a woman aged 45-65 years in good health and CMV-seropositive.

This clone was recorded a few times. V usage is TRBV19 and J usage is TRBJ2-3; possibly TRBD1 for D (5 bases). The CDR3 runs 14 residues. The germline gives CDR1 LNHDA, CDR2 SQIVND (reference sequence). Trimming removed 10 bases at V and 2 bases at J, with 16 bases between. The CDR3 spells CATSPDSSTDTQYF. CDR3 nucleotides: TGTGCCACCTCCCCTGACAGCTCCACAGATACGCAGTATTTT. Full variable domain (rest looked up from reference TRBV19 and TRBJ2-3): DGGITQSPKYLFRKEGQNVTLSCEQNLNHDAMYWYRQDPGQGLRLIYYSQIVNDFQKGDIAEGYSVSREKKESFPLTVTSAQKNPTAFYLCATSPDSSTDTQYFGPGTRLTVL.

The gene calls are TRBV7-9 and TRBJ1-1; a weak D match, TRBD1 (6 bases). Germline assignment: CDR1 SEHNR and CDR2 FQNEAQ (reference sequence). V was shortened by 5 bases and J by 4 bases, with 17 bases between the two germline ends. The CDR3 has 15 residues. The CDR3 coding sequence is TGTGCCAGCAGCCCCCCCAGGGGCAGTGGCACTGAAGCTTTCTTT. It is translated as CASSPPRGSGTEAFF.

V gene TRBV19 combines with J gene TRBJ2-7; 12 bases line up with TRBD2. This CDR3 contains 16 residues. Germline V CDR1 and CDR2: LNHDA, SQIVND (reference sequence). V trimming: 6 bases; J trimming: 4 bases; junction bases outside the gene matches: 10. The CDR3 region is CASSVSSGRALYEQYF. CDR3 coding DNA: TGTGCCAGTAGCGTTTCTAGCGGGAGGGCTTTATACGAGCAGTACTTC. Combining the CDR3 with reference TRBV19 and TRBJ2-7 gives the whole variable domain DGGITQSPKYLFRKEGQNVTLSCEQNLNHDAMYWYRQDPGQGLRLIYYSQIVNDFQKGDIAEGYSVSREKKESFPLTVTSAQKNPTAFYLCASSVSSGRALYEQYFGPGTRLTVT.

V is TRBV2 and J is TRBJ1-1, with 7 bases fitting TRBD1. The CDR3 covers 17 residues. Unmatched junction bases numbered 10, after V lost 2 bases and J lost 1 base. The germline V gene has CDR1 SNHLY and CDR2 FYNNEI. The DNA of the CDR3 is TGTGCCAGCAGTGAAACATTACAGGGGCGGAAGAACACTGAAGCTTTCTTT. It specifies CASSETLQGRKNTEAFF.

The gene calls are TRBV5-5 and TRBJ2-7, with unresolved D. Germline V gene data show CDR1 as SGHKS and CDR2 as YYEKEE (reference sequence). V lost 0 bases, J lost 3 bases, and 10 bases lay in between. This CDR3 region has 14 residues. The CDR3: CASSLDPGYYEQYF. CDR3 DNA sequence: TGTGCCAGCAGCTTGGATCCAGGATACTACGAGCAGTACTTC.

V and J are TRBV5-4 and TRBJ2-3; 11 bases are a match to TRBD2. Germline V gene data show CDR1 as SGHNT and CDR2 as YYREEE (reference sequence). The trim removed 4 bases at V and 1 base at J, leaving 2 bases unmatched. The CDR3 contains 15 residues. The DNA for the CDR3 is TGTGCCAGCAGCCAACTAGCGGGAGGCACAGATACGCAGTATTTT. Encoded protein: CASSQLAGGTDTQYF.

This clone has only one observation. V gene TRBV18 combines with J gene TRBJ1-5; 7 nucleotides match TRBD1. The CDR3 totals 17 residues. The trim removed 6 bases at V and 5 bases at J, leaving 16 bases unmatched. Germline V CDR1 and CDR2: KGHSH, LQKENI. The CDR3: CASSLQEGALGDQPQHF. CDR3 bases: TGTGCCAGCTCCCTCCAGGAGGGGGCGTTAGGCGATCAGCCCCAGCATTTT. The variable domain in full, with the rest retrieved from reference TRBV18 and TRBJ1-5, is NAGVMQNPRHLVRRRGQEARLRCSPMKGHSHVYWYRQLPEEGLKFMVYLQKENIIDESGMPKERFSAEFPKEGPSILRIQQVVRGDSAAYFCASSLQEGALGDQPQHFGDGTRLSIL.

The chain links TRBV21-1 to TRBJ2-7; the D call TRBD2 from the table was never checked on the DNA. TRBV21-1 is termed a pseudogene. This CDR3 spans 15 amino acids. CDR3 nucleotides: TGTGCCAGCAGCACTCCCGGGACTAGCGGAGACGAGCAGTACTTC. Residues: CASSTPGTSGDEQYF.

This rearrangement joins TRBV7-9 to TRBJ2-2; 9 bases agree with TRBD1. Germline CDR1 is SEHNR and CDR2 is FQNEAQ (reference sequence). The V segment lost 5 bases and the J segment 6 bases; nucleotides outside the gene matches: 4. This CDR3 region has 14 residues. CDR3 protein: CASSPRDRAGELFF. Here the CDR3 DNA reads TGTGCCAGCAGCCCCCGGGACAGGGCCGGGGAGCTGTTTTTT.

V is TRBV9 and J is TRBJ2-5; D call uncertain. Germline CDR1 and CDR2: SGDLS and YYNGEE. Between the trimmed V and J ends, which lost 5 bases and 5 bases, there was a span of 10 bases. This CDR3 has 12 amino acids. The CDR3 DNA follows: TGTGCCAGCAGTCGCGGCCTGGAGACCCAGTACTTC. It codes for CASSRGLETQYF.

This chain joins TRBV1 and TRBJ2-3; the listed D gene, TRBD2, was not tested against the DNA. TRBV1 is marked as a pseudogene. There are 14 residues in the CDR3. CDR3 residues: CTEAEQSSIDTQYF. The CDR3 region has the DNA TGCACCGAGGCGGAGCAGAGCAGCATAGATACGCAGTATTTT.

The chain uses TRBV11-2 and TRBJ2-5, with 8 bases identical to TRBD2. Trimming cost V 7 bases and J 5 bases; bases outside gene matches: 9. This CDR3 is built from 14 residues. From germline, CDR1 is SGHAT and CDR2 FQNNGV. Written as DNA, the CDR3 is TGTGCCAGCACGAGCGGGAGTTTTAGTGAGACCCAGTACTTC. Its protein is CASTSGSFSETQYF.

The chain links TRBV12-5 to TRBJ1-1, with unresolved D. Trimming removed 2 bases from V and 4 bases from J, with 11 bases in between. The germline gives CDR1 LGHNT, CDR2 FRNRAP. This CDR3 spans 14 amino acids. CDR3 bases: TGTGCTAGTGGTTTGACCATTTCGGGCACTGAAGCTTTCTTT. Translated, it gives CASGLTISGTEAFF.

The chain has TRBV5-6 and TRBJ1-1; the D gene is possibly TRBD1 (6 bases). Trimming removed 7 bases from V and 4 bases from J, with 17 bases in between. This CDR3 is 14 amino acids long. From germline, CDR1 is SGHDT and CDR2 YYEEEE. The CDR3 DNA reads TGTGCCAGCGGCCTGACAGGATCCAGCACTGAAGCTTTCTTT. This translates into CASGLTGSSTEAFF.

The V call is TRBV18, the J call TRBJ1-1; D remains ambiguous. The V gene lost 1 base and the J gene lost 7 bases, with 7 bases spanning the gap. Germline V gives CDR1 KGHSH, CDR2 LQKENI. CDR3 length equals 12 residues. CDR3 nucleotides: TGTGCCAGCTCACCACGGCAGGATGAAGCTTTCTTT. Translation gives CASSPRQDEAFF.

The V and J genes are TRBV6-1 and TRBJ1-5; D perhaps matches TRBD1 (6 bases). CDR1 and CDR2 from the germline V gene are MNHNS and SASEGT. The V end lost 4 bases, the J end lost 10 bases, and 14 bases lay between the germline ends. The CDR3 consists of 13 residues. Here the CDR3 reads CASSGGGSGPQHF. The CDR3 DNA follows: TGTGCCAGCAGTGGGGGGGGCAGTGGCCCCCAGCATTTT.

V is TRBV9 and J is TRBJ2-3, with TRBD2 identical over 14 bases. The CDR3 covers 17 residues. Germline trimming cut 0 bases from V and 3 bases from J; bases unmatched to any gene: 3. Germline-derived CDR1 and CDR2 are SGDLS and YYNGEE. CDR3 nucleotide sequence: TGTGCCAGCAGCGTAGCGGGACTAGCGGGGGTGACAGATACGCAGTATTTT. Amino acids: CASSVAGLAGVTDTQYF.

This chain joins TRBV5-6 and TRBJ2-3; possible D gene TRBD2, 6 bases. Trimming took off 2 bases at V and 4 bases at J, with 17 bases between the two ends. The germline V gene has CDR1 SGHDT and CDR2 YYEEEE. This CDR3 is built from 16 residues. CDR3 residues: CASSFGGVRGADTQYF. The DNA of the CDR3 is TGTGCCAGCAGCTTTGGCGGGGTAAGAGGAGCAGATACGCAGTATTTT.

With regard to this clone: The junction departs from the called germline gene at one end, perhaps through a read error. The chain joins TRBV7-7 to TRBJ2-5, with D maybe TRBD2 (7 bases). This CDR3 spans 18 amino acids. Germline V gene data show CDR1 as SSHAT and CDR2 as FNYEAQ (reference sequence). CDR3 amino acids: CASSLVPSGTTAAETQYF. The CDR3 DNA reads TGTGCTAGCAGCTTAGTTCCGAGCGGGACAACGGCTGCGGAGACCCAGTACTTC.

V and J are TRBV25-1 and TRBJ2-1; D is unclear. In germline, CDR1 is MGHDK, CDR2 SYGVNS. The CDR3 extends over 11 amino acids. V was shortened by 6 bases and J by 5 bases, with 5 bases between the two germline ends. This CDR3 reads CASRLDNEQFF. CDR3 nucleotides: TGTGCCAGCAGACTCGACAATGAGCAGTTCTTC.

This rearrangement joins TRBV15 to TRBJ2-5, with D unresolved. Germline CDR1 LNHNV, CDR2 YYDKDF (reference sequence). The germline V and J ends were trimmed by 3 bases and 5 bases, with 13 bases remaining between them. This CDR3 comprises 14 residues. Here the CDR3 reads CATSSAESRETQYF. DNA of the CDR3: TGTGCCACCAGCAGCGCGGAGTCTAGGGAGACCCAGTACTTC.

The chain is built from TRBV2 and TRBJ2-7, with D perhaps matching TRBD2 (5 bases). The J call is uncertain, as TRBJ2-5 better fits the DNA end. The CDR3 extends over 15 amino acids. Looked up from germline, CDR1 is SNHLY and CDR2 is FYNNEI. CDR3 in DNA: TGTGCCAGCAGTGGGGGAGTGAGTTTAGGAGAGACCCAGTACTTC. Amino acid sequence: CASSGGVSLGETQYF.

This chain links TRBV29-1 with TRBJ1-4; 7 bases are shared with TRBD1. The CDR3 runs to 13 residues. In germline, CDR1 is SQVTM, CDR2 ANQGSEA. With V trimmed by 5 bases and J by 8 bases, 8 bases remained unmatched. The CDR3 spells CSVMPTGREKLFF. CDR3 bases: TGCAGCGTTATGCCGACAGGGCGCGAAAAACTGTTTTTT.

This chain uses TRBV9 with TRBJ2-1; D might be TRBD1 (5 bases). The CDR3 sequence is 16 residues long. Germline CDR1 and CDR2: SGDLS and YYNGEE. Trimming removed 1 base at V and 0 bases at J, with 11 bases between. The DNA of the CDR3 is TGTGCCAGCAGCGTAACAGGTTCTAGCTCCTACAATGAGCAGTTCTTC. It is translated as CASSVTGSSSYNEQFF.

The chain couples TRBV7-3 to TRBJ2-1; TRBD1 aligns across 7 bases. Germline CDR1 is SGHTA and CDR2 is FQGTGA. The CDR3 runs to 12 residues. The trim removed 3 bases at V and 16 bases at J, leaving 9 bases unmatched. The CDR3, as DNA: TGTGCCAGCAGCTTGTCGGACAGGTCCTTATTCTTC. Its translation: CASSLSDRSLFF.

The CDR3 is CASSQGLAAAYEQYF. The CDR3 DNA is TGTGCCAGCAGCCAGGGACTAGCGGCCGCCTACGAGCAGTACTTC. This sequence joins TRBV7-2 and TRBJ2-5, with TRBD2 matching over 11 bases. The J call may be mistaken, given a closer DNA end match to TRBJ2-7. Germline CDR1 and CDR2: SGHTA and FQGNSA. The CDR3 is 15 amino acids.

The chain combines TRBV5-4 with TRBJ2-1; 11 bases map to TRBD2. V was clipped by 1 base and J by 10 bases; unmatched bases: 13. The CDR3 contains 17 residues. Germline CDR1 SGHNT, CDR2 YYREEE (reference sequence). The CDR3 loop is CASSLTVAGGRQREQFF. As DNA, the CDR3 is TGTGCCAGCAGCTTGACGGTAGCGGGAGGGCGGCAGCGAGAGCAGTTCTTC. Complete variable domain (other parts from reference TRBV5-4 and TRBJ2-1): ETGVTQSPTHLIKTRGQQVTLRCSSQSGHNTVSWYQQALGQGPQFIFQYYREEENGRGNFPPRFSGLQFPNYSSELNVNALELDDSALYLCASSLTVAGGRQREQFFGPGTRLTVL.

The table lists this clone with a few counts. The chain couples TRBV18 to TRBJ2-3, with a possible D match to TRBD1 (6 bases). Between the trimmed V and J ends, which lost 4 bases and 1 base, there was a span of 12 bases. The germline V gene has CDR1 KGHSH and CDR2 LQKENI. The CDR3 is 15 amino acids. Here the CDR3 reads CASSRTGQGTDTQYF. In DNA form, the CDR3 reads TGTGCCAGCTCACGAACGGGACAAGGCACAGATACGCAGTATTTT.

This clone was counted a single time. This sequence joins TRBV29-1 and TRBJ1-4, with a weak D call TRBD1 (6 bases). This CDR3 spans 17 amino acids. Per germline, CDR1 SQVTM and CDR2 ANQGSEA. V dropped 0 bases and J dropped 5 bases, with 19 bases sitting between them. In DNA, the CDR3 is TGCAGCGTTGAAGATCATCGAAGGGGCCAGGGGAATGAAAAACTGTTTTTT. Amino acid sequence: CSVEDHRRGQGNEKLFF.

This clone was picked up a small number of times. The chain recombines TRBV7-2 with TRBJ1-3; TRBD1 might be the D (5 bases). This CDR3 has 18 residues. The ends were cut back, 4 bases at V and 0 bases at J, with 19 bases in the middle. CDR1 and CDR2 (germline): SGHTA, FQGNSA. CDR3 sequence: CASSSRPPQGLSGNTIYF. DNA of the CDR3: TGTGCCAGCAGCTCCCGCCCGCCCCAGGGCCTCTCTGGAAACACCATATATTTT.